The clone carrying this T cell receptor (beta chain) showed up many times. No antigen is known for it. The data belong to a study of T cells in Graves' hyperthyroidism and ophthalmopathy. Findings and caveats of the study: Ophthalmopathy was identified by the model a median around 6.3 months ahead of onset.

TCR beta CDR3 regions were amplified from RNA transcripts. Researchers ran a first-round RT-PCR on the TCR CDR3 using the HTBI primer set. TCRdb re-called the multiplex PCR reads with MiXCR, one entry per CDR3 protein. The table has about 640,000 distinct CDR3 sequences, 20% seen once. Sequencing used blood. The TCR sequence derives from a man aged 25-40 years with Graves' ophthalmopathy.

The CDR3 spells CASSVAEQYF. The CDR3 region has the DNA TGTGCCAGCAGTGTAGCGGAGCAGTACTTC. V usage is TRBV2 and J usage is TRBJ2-7, with D tentatively TRBD2 (5 bases). V lost 4 bases and J lost 7, with 5 bases in between. This CDR3 comprises 10 residues. Germline CDR1 reads SNHLY; CDR2 reads FYNNEI.